This is a list of T cell receptor beta chains from one sample in a study of molecular identifiers for immune sequencing clone quantification. In TCRdb, the PCR reads were re-called with MiXCR into one record per CDR3 protein. This repertoire shows about 510,000 distinct CDR3 sequences, 20% to 25% found once; its top ten account for around 0.84%. Sequenced material: naive CD8+ T cells from blood, with Jurkat cell RNA spiked in. The receptors were gathered from a human donor in good health. Some libraries in this study had Jurkat cell RNA spiked in. CDR3s include the opening cysteine and the closing phenylalanine or tryptophan. The D gene is left open where the match is weak. Some rows mark clone size as missing; the rest say once, few, many or name a class of expanded clone.

d_call cdr3_length j_call v_call clone_size cdr3_aa cdr3_nt
- 15 TRBJ2-7 TRBV6-5 many CASSYSPGEGYEQYF TGTGCCAGCAGTTACTCGCCAGGGGAGGGCTACGAGCAGTACTTC
- 22 TRBJ2-3 TRBV7-9 few CASSLTILGGQTIETSTDTQYF TGTGCCAGCAGCTTAACTATTTTGGGGGGACAGACAATTGAAACTAGCACAGATACGCAGTATTTT
- 15 TRBJ1-5 TRBV19 - CASSAGKYSNQPQHF TGTGCCAGTAGTGCCGGGAAGTATAGCAATCAGCCCCAGCATTTT
TRBD2 17 TRBJ2-3 TRBV20-1 - CSAPALAGGPTSNTQYF TGCAGTGCCCCTGCACTAGCGGGGGGGCCAACGTCAAATACGCAGTATTTT
- 15 TRBJ2-5 TRBV11-2 once CASSLSISGEETRYF TGTGCCAGCAGCTTATCCATTTCAGGGGAGGAGACCCGGTACTTC
TRBD2 17 TRBJ2-1 TRBV19 - CASSILKTSGNSYEQFF TGTGCCAGTAGTATTCTCAAGACTAGCGGAAATTCTTATGAGCAGTTCTTC
TRBD1 13 TRBJ2-6 TRBV29-1 - CSATGDGANVLTF TGCAGCGCCACAGGGGATGGGGCCAACGTCCTGACTTTC
TRBD1 14 TRBJ1-5 TRBV5-1 - CASGPGQGNQPQHF TGCGCCAGCGGCCCGGGACAGGGGAATCAGCCCCAGCATTTT
TRBD1 13 TRBJ2-3 TRBV19 - CASTMTGVDTQYF TGTGCCAGTACCATGACAGGGGTAGATACGCAGTATTTT
- 13 TRBJ2-1 TRBV10-3 - CAISADTYNEQFF TGTGCCATCAGTGCAGACACCTACAATGAGCAGTTCTTC
- 14 TRBJ2-5 TRBV7-9 few CASSRLGPQETQYF TGTGCCAGCAGCCGGCTGGGGCCCCAAGAGACCCAGTACTTC
- 13 TRBJ2-2 TRBV29-1 many CSVAGVLTGELFF TGCAGCGTTGCAGGGGTTTTGACCGGGGAGCTGTTTTTT
TRBD1 15 TRBJ1-4 TRBV28 many CASSLRTGGEEKLFF TGTGCCAGCAGTCTCCGGACAGGGGGCGAGGAAAAACTGTTTTTT
TRBD1 15 TRBJ1-5 TRBV19 many CASSTGQGANQPQHF TGTGCCAGTAGTACGGGACAGGGGGCCAATCAGCCCCAGCATTTT
- 12 TRBJ1-1 TRBV6-5 - CASQAGATEAFF TGTGCCAGCCAGGCGGGTGCAACTGAAGCTTTCTTT
- 17 TRBJ1-1 TRBV7-6 few CASSSERRQYLDTEAFF TGTGCCAGCAGCTCGGAGCGGAGACAGTACCTCGACACTGAAGCTTTCTTT
TRBD2 15 TRBJ2-1 TRBV5-1 - CASSFSGGQNNEQFF TGCGCCAGCAGCTTTAGCGGGGGGCAAAACAATGAGCAGTTCTTC
- 17 TRBJ1-2 TRBV9 - CASSASLIQTTNYGYTF TGTGCCAGCAGCGCGTCCCTAATACAGACAACTAACTATGGCTACACCTTC
TRBD2 16 TRBJ2-3 TRBV10-2 few CASSESGGGATDTQYF TGCGCCAGCAGTGAGTCGGGCGGGGGGGCCACAGATACGCAGTATTTT
TRBD2 15 TRBJ2-1 TRBV11-2 - CASKRTSTNYNEQFF TGTGCCAGCAAAAGGACTAGCACAAACTACAATGAGCAGTTCTTC
- 13 TRBJ2-3 TRBV11-2 - CASSLEGTDTRYF TGTGCCAGCAGCTTAGAGGGAACAGATACGCGGTATTTT
- 15 TRBJ2-5 TRBV28 many CASSPRTGPGETQYF TGTGCCAGCAGTCCTCGCACCGGACCGGGGGAGACCCAGTACTTC
- 17 TRBJ1-2 TRBV27 few CASSLAQYVGTTPGYTF TGTGCCAGCAGTTTAGCACAGTACGTAGGGACCACCCCCGGCTACACCTTC